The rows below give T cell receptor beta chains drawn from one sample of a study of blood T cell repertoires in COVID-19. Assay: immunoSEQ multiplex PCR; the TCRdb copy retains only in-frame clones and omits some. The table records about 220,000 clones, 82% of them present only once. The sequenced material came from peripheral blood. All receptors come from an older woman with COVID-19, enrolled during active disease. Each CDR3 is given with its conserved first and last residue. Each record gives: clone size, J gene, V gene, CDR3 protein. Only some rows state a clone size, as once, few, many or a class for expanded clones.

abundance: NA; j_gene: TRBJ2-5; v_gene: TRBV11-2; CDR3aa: CASSLEGPDRLETQYF
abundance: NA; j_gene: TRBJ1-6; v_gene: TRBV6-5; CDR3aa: CASTIQEGDSPLHF
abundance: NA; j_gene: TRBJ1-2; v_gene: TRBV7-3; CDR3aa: CASSLSSGGQGVHGYTF
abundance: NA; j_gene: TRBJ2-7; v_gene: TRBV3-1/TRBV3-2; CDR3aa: CASSQDLGQGFYEQYF
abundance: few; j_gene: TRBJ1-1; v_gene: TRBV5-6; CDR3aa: CASNSHRMEAFF
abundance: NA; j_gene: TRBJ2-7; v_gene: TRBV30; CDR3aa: CAWSAGRDYEQYF
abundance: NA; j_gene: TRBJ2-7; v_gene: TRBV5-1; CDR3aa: CASSPGGTSTSGTLYEQYF
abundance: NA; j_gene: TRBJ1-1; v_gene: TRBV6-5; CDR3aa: CASSNPGGLEAFF
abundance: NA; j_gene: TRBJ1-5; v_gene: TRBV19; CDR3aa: CASSVGTGSGLYSNQPQHF
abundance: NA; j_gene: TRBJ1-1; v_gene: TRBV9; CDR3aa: CASSVGGQGMFSTEAFF
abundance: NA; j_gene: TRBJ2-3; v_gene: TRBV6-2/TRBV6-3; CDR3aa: CASSYLPGLAGGEADTQYF
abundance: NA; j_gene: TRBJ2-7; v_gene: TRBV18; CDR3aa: CASSLKEGSEQYF
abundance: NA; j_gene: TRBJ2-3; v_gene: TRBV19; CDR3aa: CASSQIAVGTDTQYF
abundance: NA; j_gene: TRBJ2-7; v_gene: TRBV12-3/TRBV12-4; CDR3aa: CASSADKSYEQYF
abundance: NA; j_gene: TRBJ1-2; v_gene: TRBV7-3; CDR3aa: CASSSGTGDGYTF
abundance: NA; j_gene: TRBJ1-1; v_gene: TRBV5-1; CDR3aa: CASSLDTGSGTEAFF
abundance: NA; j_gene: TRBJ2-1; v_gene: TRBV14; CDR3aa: CASSDLAGASYNEQFF
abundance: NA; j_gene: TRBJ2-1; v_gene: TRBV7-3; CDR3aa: CASSYDPGSYNEQFF
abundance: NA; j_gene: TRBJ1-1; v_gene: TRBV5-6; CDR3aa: CASSSRQGGTEAFF
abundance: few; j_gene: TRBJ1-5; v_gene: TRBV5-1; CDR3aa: CASSQTGNSNQPQHF
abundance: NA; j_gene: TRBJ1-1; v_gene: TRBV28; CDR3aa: CASSPTGVMNTEAFF
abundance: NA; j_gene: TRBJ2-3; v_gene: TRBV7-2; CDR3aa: CASSLYLGNPEVDTQYF
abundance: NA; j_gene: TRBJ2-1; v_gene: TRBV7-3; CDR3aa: CASSLFGTSGLNEQFF
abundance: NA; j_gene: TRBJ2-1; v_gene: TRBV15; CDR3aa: CATSRDLSGRRVNEQFF
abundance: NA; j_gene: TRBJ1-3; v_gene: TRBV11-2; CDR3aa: CASSRTGSGNTIYF
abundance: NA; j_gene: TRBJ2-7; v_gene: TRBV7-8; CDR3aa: CASSLRSSGSGEQYF